Listed below are T cell receptor beta chains from one sample, sequenced in a study of cytomegalovirus exposure and HLA in healthy donors. Sequenced by immunoSEQ multiplex PCR; TCRdb stores in-frame clones only, minus some. The table lists approximately 170,000 clones, around 68% of them singletons. Sequenced sample: PBMCs. These receptors all stem from a woman aged 40 to 50 in good health and CMV-seropositive. CDR3s include the opening cysteine and the closing phenylalanine or tryptophan. D genes are given only for firm matches. Only part of the rows carry a size: once, few, many, or a class if the clone is expanded.

length: 13
D: TRBD1
V: TRBV5-4
size: -
J: TRBJ2-5
CDR3: CASSQTGEETQYF
DNA: TGTGCCAGCAGCCAGACAGGGGAAGAGACCCAGTACTTC

length: 15
D: TRBD1
V: TRBV7-9
size: -
J: TRBJ2-7
CDR3: CASSLVRGPAYEQYF
DNA: TGTGCCAGCAGCTTAGTCAGGGGGCCAGCCTACGAGCAGTACTTC

length: 16
D: -
V: TRBV7-9
size: once
J: TRBJ1-1
CDR3: CASSHPYRDSNTEAFF
DNA: TGTGCCAGCAGTCACCCATATCGGGATTCGAACACTGAAGCTTTCTTT

length: 17
D: TRBD2
V: TRBV25-1
size: -
J: TRBJ2-1
CDR3: CASSGGLAGGLYNEQFF
DNA: TGTGCCAGCAGTGGGGGATTAGCGGGAGGGCTCTACAATGAGCAGTTCTTC

length: 15
D: -
V: TRBV7-2
size: -
J: TRBJ2-7
CDR3: CASSLDPGVTYEQYF
DNA: TGTGCCAGCAGCTTAGACCCCGGGGTTACCTACGAGCAGTACTTC

length: 13
D: -
V: TRBV5-1
size: few
J: TRBJ2-7
CDR3: CASSLRRAYEQYF
DNA: TGCGCCAGCAGCCTCCGTCGAGCCTACGAGCAGTACTTC

length: 17
D: TRBD1
V: TRBV4-2
size: -
J: TRBJ1-1
CDR3: CASSPTPGQGGNTEAFF
DNA: TGTGCCAGCAGCCCTACCCCTGGACAGGGAGGGAACACTGAAGCTTTCTTT

length: 14
D: -
V: TRBV7-2
size: -
J: TRBJ2-5
CDR3: CASSFGDRGETQYF
DNA: TGTGCCAGCAGCTTTGGAGACCGTGGGGAGACCCAGTACTTC

length: 14
D: TRBD1
V: TRBV28
size: few
J: TRBJ2-1
CDR3: CASSRDRWYNEQFF
DNA: TGTGCCAGCAGCCGGGACAGGTGGTACAATGAGCAGTTCTTC

length: 13
D: -
V: TRBV12-2
size: -
J: TRBJ1-5
CDR3: CASRPGFHQPQNF
DNA: TGTGCAAGTCGCCCAGGGTTCCATCAGCCCCAGAATTTT

length: 13
D: -
V: TRBV28
size: -
J: TRBJ2-7
CDR3: CASSLWGASGQYF
DNA: TGTGCCAGCAGTTTATGGGGAGCGTCGGGGCAGTACTTC

length: 13
D: -
V: TRBV19
size: -
J: TRBJ2-5
CDR3: CASSTGQKETQYF
DNA: TGTGCCAGTAGTACCGGACAGAAGGAGACCCAGTACTTC

length: 15
D: TRBD2
V: TRBV7-2
size: -
J: TRBJ2-3
CDR3: CASSPQRGVADTQYF
DNA: TGTGCCAGCAGCCCTCAGCGGGGAGTGGCAGATACGCAGTATTTT

length: 14
D: -
V: TRBV19
size: -
J: TRBJ1-2
CDR3: CASSSTGTRYGYTF
DNA: TGTGCCAGTAGTTCGACAGGAACCCGCTATGGCTACACCTTC

length: 14
D: -
V: TRBV4-2
size: -
J: TRBJ2-1
CDR3: CASSQDRRSNEQFF
DNA: TGTGCCAGCAGCCAAGATCGACGGAGCAATGAGCAGTTCTTC

length: 11
D: -
V: TRBV5-8
size: few
J: TRBJ1-1
CDR3: CASSRSGAAFF
DNA: TGTGCCAGCAGTCGCTCAGGGGCAGCTTTCTTT

length: 15
D: TRBD1
V: TRBV6-5
size: -
J: TRBJ2-7
CDR3: CASSYPGQGNHEQYF
DNA: TGTGCCAGCAGTTACCCGGGACAGGGGAACCACGAGCAGTACTTC

length: 19
D: TRBD2
V: TRBV19
size: -
J: TRBJ2-2
CDR3: CASSILRWGQGGATGELFF
DNA: TGTGCCAGTAGTATACTCCGATGGGGTCAGGGAGGGGCCACCGGGGAGCTGTTTTTT

length: 13
D: -
V: TRBV7-6
size: once
J: TRBJ2-1
CDR3: CASSPSGFNEQFF
DNA: TGTGCCAGCAGCCCGAGCGGGTTTAATGAGCAGTTCTTC

length: 13
D: -
V: TRBV18
size: -
J: TRBJ1-1
CDR3: CASSGQGNTEAFF
DNA: TGTGCCAGCTCAGGGCAGGGAAACACTGAAGCTTTCTTT

length: 14
D: -
V: TRBV6-6
size: many
J: TRBJ2-7
CDR3: CASSYSRAGYEQYF
DNA: TGTGCCAGCAGTTACTCAAGGGCGGGGTACGAGCAGTACTTC

length: 12
D: -
V: TRBV18
size: -
J: TRBJ2-7
CDR3: CASSENRYEQYF
DNA: TGTGCCAGCTCAGAGAACAGATACGAGCAGTACTTC

length: 16
D: TRBD2
V: TRBV27
size: -
J: TRBJ2-3
CDR3: CASSFSGTRVADTQYF
DNA: TGTGCCAGCAGTTTCTCCGGGACTAGAGTGGCAGATACGCAGTATTTT

length: 16
D: TRBD1
V: TRBV4-1
size: few
J: TRBJ1-4
CDR3: CASSQVGGTGNEKLFF
DNA: TGCGCCAGCAGCCAAGTTGGGGGGACAGGTAATGAAAAACTGTTTTTT

length: 14
D: -
V: TRBV4-3
size: few
J: TRBJ2-3
CDR3: CASSQDHTTDTQYF
DNA: TGCGCCAGCAGCCAAGATCACACCACAGATACGCAGTATTTT

length: 16
D: -
V: TRBV28
size: -
J: TRBJ2-1
CDR3: CASSLNPGVGYNEQFF
DNA: TGTGCCAGCAGTTTAAATCCAGGGGTCGGCTACAATGAGCAGTTCTTC

length: 13
D: -
V: TRBV7-9
size: few
J: TRBJ2-5
CDR3: CASSLQPGETQYF
DNA: TGTGCCAGCAGCTTACAACCGGGGGAGACCCAGTACTTC

length: 14
D: TRBD1
V: TRBV7-7
size: -
J: TRBJ2-5
CDR3: CASSATGGRETQYF
DNA: TGTGCTAGCAGCGCGACAGGGGGCCGAGAGACCCAGTACTTC

length: 16
D: -
V: TRBV5-1
size: -
J: TRBJ2-5
CDR3: CASSRTGPRDQETQYF
DNA: TGCGCCAGCAGTCGTACCGGGCCGAGGGACCAAGAGACCCAGTACTTC

length: 17
D: TRBD1
V: TRBV5-1
size: few
J: TRBJ1-5
CDR3: CASSLGGDRVGSQPQHF
DNA: TGCGCCAGCAGCTTGGGCGGGGACAGGGTAGGGAGTCAGCCCCAGCATTTT

length: 14
D: -
V: TRBV5-1
size: -
J: TRBJ2-7
CDR3: CASSLVQGSHEQYF
DNA: TGCGCCAGCAGCTTGGTTCAGGGATCCCACGAGCAGTACTTC

length: 13
D: TRBD1
V: TRBV5-1
size: -
J: TRBJ2-7
CDR3: CASSLGDRDEQYF
DNA: TGCGCCAGCAGCTTGGGGGACAGGGACGAGCAGTACTTC

length: 14
D: -
V: TRBV28
size: -
J: TRBJ2-7
CDR3: CASSLFEGAYEQYF
DNA: TGTGCCAGCAGTTTATTTGAGGGGGCCTACGAGCAGTACTTC

length: 15
D: -
V: TRBV7-2
size: -
J: TRBJ1-5
CDR3: CASSADRRLNQPQHF
DNA: TGTGCCAGCAGTGCTGACAGGCGCCTCAATCAGCCCCAGCATTTT

length: 12
D: -
V: TRBV6-5
size: few
J: TRBJ2-3
CDR3: CASSSHGDTQYF
DNA: TGTGCCAGCAGCTCGCACGGTGATACGCAGTATTTT